Listed below are T cell receptor beta chains from one sample, sequenced in a study of PD-1 blockade in classical Hodgkin lymphoma. The assay was immunoSEQ multiplex PCR, and TCRdb's table has in-frame clones only and misses some. The sample lists around 150,000 clones, approximately 80% occurring once. The sequences come from peripheral blood mononuclear cells (PBMCs), collected before the second cycle of nivolumab. Receptors originate from a human donor with classical Hodgkin lymphoma. CDR3s include the opening cysteine and the closing phenylalanine or tryptophan. The D gene is left open where the match is weak. Size values are once, few and many counts, or a class for expanded clones, and some rows have none.

j_gene,v_gene,abundance,d_gene,CDR3aa,CDR3nt
TRBJ2-5,TRBV11-2,NA,NA,CASSLRTGILRETQYF,TGTGCCAGCAGCCTCCGGACGGGAATCCTACGAGAGACCCAGTACTTC
TRBJ2-5,TRBV5-6,NA,TRBD2,CASQREGGETQYF,TGTGCCAGCCAGCGGGAGGGGGGAGAGACCCAGTACTTC
TRBJ2-2,TRBV27,NA,NA,CASSPMGQNTGELFF,TGTGCCAGCAGTCCCATGGGACAGAACACCGGGGAGCTGTTTTTT
TRBJ2-7,TRBV12-5,NA,TRBD1,CASGSERGPYEQYF,TGTGCTAGTGGTAGTGAAAGGGGGCCCTACGAGCAGTACTTC
TRBJ2-1,TRBV7-3,NA,TRBD2,CASSLTFGGGKQFF,TGTGCCAGCAGCTTAACGTTCGGCGGGGGAAAGCAGTTCTTC
TRBJ1-1,TRBV18,NA,NA,CASSPPSRGDTEAFF,TGTGCCAGCTCACCACCGAGCAGGGGCGACACTGAAGCTTTCTTT
TRBJ2-7,TRBV28,NA,TRBD2,CASSFLADSYEQYF,TGTGCCAGCAGTTTCCTAGCGGATTCCTACGAGCAGTACTTC
TRBJ2-1,TRBV11-1,NA,NA,CASSFGSSYNEQFF,TGTGCCAGCAGCTTCGGGAGCTCCTACAATGAGCAGTTCTTC
TRBJ1-6,TRBV29-1,NA,NA,CSVDSGSVPYNSPLHF,TGCAGCGTTGACTCTGGGTCAGTTCCCTATAATTCACCCCTCCACTTT
TRBJ1-4,TRBV27,few,NA,CASSLSLGNYEKLFF,TGTGCCAGCAGTTTATCTTTGGGGAATTATGAAAAACTGTTTTTT
TRBJ1-4,TRBV5-1,NA,NA,CASSLIPGAEKLFF,TGCGCCAGCAGCTTGATTCCAGGGGCTGAAAAACTGTTTTTT
TRBJ1-3,TRBV7-2,NA,NA,CASSLGTSGNTIYF,TGTGCCAGCAGCTTAGGGACAAGTGGAAACACCATATATTTT
TRBJ2-2,TRBV29-1,NA,NA,CSVSRSDATGELFF,TGCAGCGTTTCGAGAAGCGATGCCACCGGGGAGCTGTTTTTT
TRBJ1-6,TRBV19,NA,NA,CASSIDHQRVFTLHF,TGTGCCAGTAGTATAGATCATCAAAGGGTTTTTACCCTCCACTTT
TRBJ1-4,TRBV6-6,many,NA,CASRILGEKLFF,TGTGCCAGCAGAATACTTGGTGAAAAACTGTTTTTT
TRBJ1-2,TRBV19,NA,NA,CASSIGILYGYTF,TGTGCCAGTAGTATCGGAATCCTCTACGGCTACACCTTC
TRBJ1-2,TRBV6-5,NA,TRBD1,CASSYSGTGWARSYTF,TGTGCCAGCAGTTACTCGGGGACAGGGTGGGCCCGGAGCTACACCTTC
TRBJ2-1,TRBV5-1,NA,TRBD2,CASSLALAGGPLRGNEQFF,TGCGCCAGCAGCTTGGCTTTAGCGGGAGGCCCTCTCCGCGGCAATGAGCAGTTCTTC
TRBJ1-4,TRBV2,NA,TRBD1,CASRATGGNEKLFF,TGTGCCAGCAGGGCGACAGGGGGTAATGAAAAACTGTTTTTT
TRBJ1-1,TRBV7-9,NA,TRBD1,CASSLGTGEGGEAFF,TGTGCCAGCAGCTTAGGTACAGGGGAAGGGGGTGAAGCTTTCTTT
TRBJ2-7,TRBV18,NA,NA,CASSPGRAGPYEQYF,TGTGCCAGCTCACCGGGGCGGGCTGGACCTTACGAGCAGTACTTC
TRBJ2-3,TRBV9,NA,TRBD2,CASSVTRAGSTDTQYF,TGTGCCAGCAGCGTAACCCGAGCGGGGTCCACAGATACGCAGTATTTT
TRBJ2-2,TRBV4-2,once,TRBD2,CASSPSLRDYRGELFF,TGTGCCAGCAGCCCTTCCCTGAGGGACTACCGTGGTGAGCTGTTTTTT
TRBJ2-7,TRBV18,once,TRBD2,CASSGTSGSLEQYF,TGTGCCAGCTCAGGGACTAGCGGGAGTCTCGAGCAGTACTTC
TRBJ2-7,TRBV9,NA,TRBD2,CASSVSGGPTYEQYF,TGTGCCAGCAGCGTTAGCGGGGGCCCCACCTACGAGCAGTACTTC
TRBJ1-5,TRBV28,NA,NA,CASSPGQRGYQPQHF,TGTGCCAGCAGTCCTGGACAGAGAGGTTATCAGCCCCAGCATTTT
TRBJ1-2,TRBV6-1,NA,NA,CASMRQSNYGYTF,TGTGCCAGCATGCGACAGTCTAACTATGGCTACACCTTC
TRBJ1-4,TRBV7-9,NA,NA,CASSLVGAGTNEKLFF,TGTGCCAGCAGCTTAGTGGGGGCAGGAACTAATGAAAAACTGTTTTTT
TRBJ1-3,TRBV15,NA,TRBD1,CATSRDRDRGHGNTIYF,TGTGCCACCAGCAGAGATAGGGACAGGGGGCACGGAAACACCATATATTTT
TRBJ2-7,TRBV7-8,NA,NA,CASSFNPGRAYEQYF,TGTGCCAGCAGCTTTAACCCGGGACGGGCCTACGAGCAGTACTTC
TRBJ2-5,TRBV19,NA,TRBD1,CASSIFPGTVQETQYF,TGTGCCAGTAGTATATTTCCCGGGACAGTCCAAGAGACCCAGTACTTC
TRBJ2-1,TRBV19,NA,TRBD2,CASSIRPHSGGATSYNEQFF,TGTGCCAGTAGTATACGCCCTCACAGCGGGGGAGCCACGTCCTACAATGAGCAGTTCTTC
TRBJ1-4,TRBV27,NA,NA,CASSLIWQSNEKLFF,TGTGCCAGCAGTTTAATTTGGCAGTCTAATGAAAAACTGTTTTTT
TRBJ1-1,TRBV5-1,NA,NA,CASSLGGALNTEAFF,TGCGCCAGCAGCTTAGGAGGGGCCTTGAACACTGAAGCTTTCTTT
TRBJ1-4,TRBV2,NA,NA,CASRGTETNEKLFF,TGTGCCAGCAGGGGGACGGAAACTAATGAAAAACTGTTTTTT
TRBJ2-5,TRBV7-9,once,NA,CASSLVRGGETQYF,TGTGCCAGCAGCTTAGTCAGGGGCGGGGAGACCCAGTACTTC
TRBJ1-5,TRBV19,NA,TRBD1,CASWAGGISTLPQHF,TGTGCCAGTTGGGCAGGGGGCATATCAACCTTGCCCCAGCATTTT
TRBJ2-3,TRBV9,NA,TRBD1,CAGSVGDSLFTDTQYF,TGTGCCGGCAGCGTAGGGGACAGCCTTTTCACAGATACGCAGTATTTT
TRBJ2-2,TRBV6-6,NA,NA,CASSYTDPNTGELFF,TGTGCCAGCAGTTACACGGACCCAAACACCGGGGAGCTGTTTTTT